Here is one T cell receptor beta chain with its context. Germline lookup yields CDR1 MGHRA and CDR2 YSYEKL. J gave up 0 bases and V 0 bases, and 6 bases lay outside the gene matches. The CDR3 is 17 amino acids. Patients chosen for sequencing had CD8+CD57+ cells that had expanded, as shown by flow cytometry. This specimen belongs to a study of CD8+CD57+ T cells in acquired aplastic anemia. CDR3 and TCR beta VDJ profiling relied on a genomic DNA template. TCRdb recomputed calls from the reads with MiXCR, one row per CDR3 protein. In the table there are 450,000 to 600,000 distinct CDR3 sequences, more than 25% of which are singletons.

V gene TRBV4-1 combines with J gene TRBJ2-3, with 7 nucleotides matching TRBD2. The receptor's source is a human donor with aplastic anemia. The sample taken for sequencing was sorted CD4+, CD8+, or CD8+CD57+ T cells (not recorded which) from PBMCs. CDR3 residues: CASSQEAPSGSTDTQYF. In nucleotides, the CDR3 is TGCGCCAGCAGCCAAGAGGCCCCTAGCGGTAGCACAGATACGCAGTATTTT.